This T cell receptor beta chain was obtained from a study of T cells after yellow fever vaccination (dated by TCRdb to the late 2010s). About the investigation overall: The SMART-Seq v4 Ultra Low Input RNA kit was used to prepare libraries from fractions with low cell numbers. To follow T-cell clones before and after primary and booster YFV17D yellow fever vaccination, bulk TCR alpha and beta repertoires were sequenced over time. The cohort comprised two healthy male donors, one aged 18 to 30 and one aged 30 to 40 years. Blood was drawn at multiple timepoints before and after primary and secondary immunization, with bulk PBMC replicates and cell subsets isolated.

What the work shows at the level of the full study, not this receptor alone: Computational filtering was needed because FACS-sorted repertoires could contain abundant contaminating clonotypes from the bulk population. The secondary T-cell response was weaker than the primary response but faster, peaking on day 5 instead of day 15. A small share of clonotypes was detected in both CD4 and CD8 compartments, with the overlap likely arising from convergent recombination. Because only two donors were included in the study, the extent to which the findings can be generalized is limited. Most clones expanded after primary vaccination (96% of CD4 and roughly 88% of CD8) were re-detected after the booster, suggesting that broad memory maintenance occurred.

The sample's treatment or condition, from its label and the paper: live attenuated yellow fever vaccine strain. At every blood-draw timepoint, two biological replicates of bulk PBMCs were collected. PBMCs were isolated from peripheral blood using a standard Ficoll-Paque protocol. RNA was extracted with TriZol from bulk PBMCs, CD4 and CD8 fractions, and dextramer-positive and dextramer-negative fractions. For this clonotype: This clone's antigen is unknown. The sample holds no much larger clone one base away, and base qualities are not on file.

In the germline V gene (reference sequence), CDR1 corresponds to LNHNV and CDR2 to YYDKDF. V and J are truncated by 3 bases and 4 bases respectively, leaving an intervening sequence of 10 bases. From its cysteine to its phenylalanine, the CDR3 spans 14 amino acids. This entry keeps only the CDR3 DNA: 42 bases, framed from base 1. TCR cDNA was synthesized by 5'RACE template switching, through which a universal primer site and unique molecular identifiers were introduced. Priming for cDNA synthesis came from both the TCR alpha and TCR beta constant segments. Libraries were amplified in two PCR steps, with sample barcodes and sequencing adapters added in the second step. Sequencing of libraries was done on Illumina HiSeq 2500 (2x100 bp) or NovaSeq (2x150 bp). Per the authors' processing: MIGEC handled demultiplexing of reads and collapsing into UMI consensus sequences, while MiXCR performed V(D)J alignment. Using edgeR on replicate PBMC samples, clonotypes were called vaccine-responding if FDR was below 0.01 and the log2 fold change was above 5 up to day 15. CD4 or CD8 identity was assigned to each bulk clonotype according to whether the clonotype was present at higher abundance in the sequenced CD4 repertoire or the sequenced CD8 repertoire. In TCRdb, the public reads were trimmed at Q25 with fastp and aligned with MiXCR, with productive beta chains retained. Under each unique CDR3 protein, matching rows form one entry showing the most common genes and DNA. TCRdb assigned the V and J calls; the authors' analysis was not used. The sample table lists some 350,000 distinct CDR3 sequences, around 10% of them with a count of one. Around 18% of the sample lies in the top ten.

Recombination connected TRBV15 to TRBJ2-1, and the D gene may be TRBD1, 5 bases matching. Sample: PBMCs, taken on the day of the first yellow fever vaccination. The receptor was isolated from a man aged 18 to 30 who received the YFV17D yellow fever vaccine. For the CDR3, the sequence is CATSSDQGYNEQFF. Read as DNA, the sequence is TGTGCCACCAGCAGTGACCAGGGATACAATGAGCAGTTCTTC.